This entry describes one TCR beta chain. Its antigen is unidentified. This entry is derived from a study of cytomegalovirus exposure and HLA in healthy donors. Whole-study results and caveats: Most TCR sequences were seen very rarely across donors, but some public TCRs occurred in many.

With 5 bases removed from V and 1 base from J, the gap between germline ends came to 18 bases. The V gene's germline CDR1 is LNHDA and CDR2 SQIVND (reference sequence). The CDR3 has 17 residues. TCRdb's copy holds only in-frame clones and misses some; the assay was immunoSEQ multiplex PCR. The data contain over 200,000 clones, 83% of them singletons. The clonotype was recovered from a woman between 18 and 29 years old in good health and CMV-seronegative. V and J are TRBV19 and TRBJ1-5, with TRBD1 as a possible D gene (6 bases). The sequenced sample consisted of PBMCs. In nucleotides, the CDR3 is TGTGCCAGTAGTGCAACCTCAGGGGTCGACAGCAATCAGCCCCAGCATTTT. Translating gives CASSATSGVDSNQPQHF.